Described below is a single T cell receptor beta chain sequence and its context. Antigen specificity is unknown. These data belong to a study of T cells in tuberculosis. Study results and caveats: Selection depended on which cryopreserved specimens were available. GEM motif frequencies gave around 70% accuracy; the GMM repertoire gave roughly 87%.

CDR1 and CDR2 from the germline V gene are LNHDA and SQIVND (reference sequence). This CDR3 comprises 14 residues. Trimming pared 6 bases from V and 4 bases from J, leaving 12 bases between. Produced via immunoSEQ multiplex PCR; TCRdb's table is partial and in-frame only. The sample carries 20,000 to 25,000 clones, 85% to 90% recorded once. The sequence was collected from a donor aged 10 to 29 with latent tuberculosis or without tuberculosis infection. V and J are TRBV19 and TRBJ2-2, with D perhaps TRBD1 (6 bases). Sequenced input: PBMCs. This CDR3 reads CASRGASVTGELFF. CDR3 coding DNA: TGTGCCAGTAGGGGGGCCTCGGTCACCGGGGAGCTGTTTTTT.